This T cell receptor (beta chain) appears in the sequencing data of a study of shared clonotypes between healthy human individuals. Study-wide context: The cohort comprised a couple of women and a few men. Their ages spanned 18 to 49 years.

This clone was picked up one time. The assay was run at deep level. Sequencing was performed with immunoSEQ multiplex PCR; in TCRdb, only in-frame clones are kept and a portion is missing. This sample has around 510,000 clones, with roughly 79% found just once. The CDR3 is 15 amino acids. J was trimmed by 5 bases and V by 6 bases; bases with no gene match: 9. Germline CDR1 and CDR2: MNHNS and SASEGT. The sequencing sample was made of PBMCs. The sequence came from a woman aged 40 to 50 in good health. Some clones in this sample may be carry-over from other donors' samples. This chain links TRBV6-1 with TRBJ2-5, with 10 bases matching TRBD2. The CDR3 loop is CASRSSGRLAETQYF. In nucleotides, the CDR3 is TGTGCCAGCAGGAGTAGCGGGAGGCTAGCGGAGACCCAGTACTTC.